This T cell receptor (beta chain) was identified in a study of blood T cell repertoires in COVID-19. The germline V gene has CDR1 KGHSH and CDR2 LQKENI. Trimming at V came to 6 bases and at J to 1 base, leaving 5 bases not matched to a gene. The CDR3 is 14 residues long. Profiling relied on immunoSEQ multiplex PCR, and the TCRdb table lists in-frame clones only, not all of them. The sample shows around 60,000 clones, 84% of them seen only once. The TCR sequence derives from a man aged 60 to 69 with COVID-19, enrolled during active disease. The sample consisted of peripheral blood. The chain has TRBV18 and TRBJ1-1; 7 bases are shared with TRBD1. The CDR3 spells CASSYGTANTEAFF. CDR3 DNA: TGTGCCAGCTCGTATGGGACAGCGAACACTGAAGCTTTCTTT.